The 5 T cell receptor beta chains below come from one sample, sequenced in a study of blood T cells in healthy people across ages. Next came a second PCR, run for about 7 to 12 cycles, which used a sample-barcoded 5' primer along with a J-beta primer mix. MiXCR, run by TCRdb on the 5' RACE reads, gives a single entry per CDR3 protein. The data contain about 840,000 distinct CDR3 sequences, about 27% of them singletons. These records were also assigned to another study, of T cells of mothers and their children.

The sample comprised blood. The receptors here all came from a woman in her thirties or forties in good health.

Notes on this clonotype: This may arise from a read error, as a much more abundant clone is one base away. The J gene is TRBJ1-2, the V gene TRBV12-3 or TRBV12-4, with D tentatively TRBD1 (6 bases). This CDR3 is built from 15 residues. For the CDR3, the DNA is TGTACCAGCAGTTTAGAAGGGACAAGTAGCTATGGCTACACCTTC. Its protein is CTSSLEGTSSYGYTF.

The V and J genes are TRBV29-1 and TRBJ2-1, with 7 bases aligning to TRBD1. Germline trimming cut 3 bases from V and 10 bases from J; bases unmatched to any gene: 6. The length of the CDR3 is 12 residues. CDR1 is SQVTM, CDR2 ANQGSEA, per germline. Here the CDR3 reads CSVEIRGFEQFF. CDR3 sequence (DNA): TGCAGCGTTGAGATCAGGGGGTTCGAGCAGTTCTTC.

This clonotype was found many times. This rearrangement joins TRBV29-1 to TRBJ2-1; 9 bases are shared with TRBD1. The germline CDR1 and CDR2 sequences are SQVTM and ANQGSEA. The CDR3 length is 13 residues. Germline trimming cut 6 bases from V and 6 bases from J; bases unmatched to any gene: 6. CDR3 nucleotide sequence: TGCAGCGTACGGACAGGGGATCGCAATGAGCAGTTCTTC. Its protein is CSVRTGDRNEQFF.

The chain carries TRBV6-6 and TRBJ2-2; either TRBD1 or TRBD2 may fit D (6 bases each). V was trimmed by 6 bases and J by 6 bases, leaving 14 bases between them. The germline V gene encodes CDR1 MNHNY and CDR2 SVGAGI (reference sequence). The CDR3 totals 14 residues. The CDR3 DNA is TGTGCCAGCAGACACACGGGGGCTCCCGGGGAGCTGTTTTTT. Protein product: CASRHTGAPGELFF.

On this clonotype itself: Given a much more abundant clone one base away, this may be a read error. The chain links TRBV29-1 to TRBJ1-2, with D unclear. Germline CDR1 is SQVTM and CDR2 is ANQGSEA. The length of the CDR3 is 12 residues. CDR3 amino acids: CGVESSNYGYTF. CDR3 DNA sequence: TGCGGCGTTGAAAGTTCTAACTATGGCTACACCTTC.